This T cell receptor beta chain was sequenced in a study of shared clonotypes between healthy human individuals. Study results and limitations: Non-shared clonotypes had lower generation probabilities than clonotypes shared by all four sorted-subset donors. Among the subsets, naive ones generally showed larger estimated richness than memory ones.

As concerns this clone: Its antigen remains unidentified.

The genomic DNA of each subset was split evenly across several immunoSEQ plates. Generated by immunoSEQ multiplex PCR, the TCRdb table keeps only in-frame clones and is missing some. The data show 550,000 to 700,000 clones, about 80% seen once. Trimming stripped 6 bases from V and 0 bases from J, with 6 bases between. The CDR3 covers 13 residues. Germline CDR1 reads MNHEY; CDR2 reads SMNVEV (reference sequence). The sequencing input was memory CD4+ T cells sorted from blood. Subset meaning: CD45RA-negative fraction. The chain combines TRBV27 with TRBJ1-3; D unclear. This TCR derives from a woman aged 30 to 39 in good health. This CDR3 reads CASRSSSGNTIYF. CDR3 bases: TGTGCCAGCAGATCGAGCTCTGGAAACACCATATATTTT.